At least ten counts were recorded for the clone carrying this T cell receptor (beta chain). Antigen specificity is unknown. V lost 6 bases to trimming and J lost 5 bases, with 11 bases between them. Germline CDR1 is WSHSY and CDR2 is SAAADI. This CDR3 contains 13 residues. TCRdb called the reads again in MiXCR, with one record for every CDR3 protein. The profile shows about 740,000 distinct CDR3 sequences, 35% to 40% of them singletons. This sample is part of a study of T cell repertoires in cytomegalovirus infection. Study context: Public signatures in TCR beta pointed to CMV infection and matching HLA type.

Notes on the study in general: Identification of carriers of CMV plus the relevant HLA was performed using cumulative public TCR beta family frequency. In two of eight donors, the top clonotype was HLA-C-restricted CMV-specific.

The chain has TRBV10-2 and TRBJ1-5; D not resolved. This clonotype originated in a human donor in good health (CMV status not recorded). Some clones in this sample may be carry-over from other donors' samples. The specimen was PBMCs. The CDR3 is CASRLRPDQPQHF. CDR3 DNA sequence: TGCGCCAGCAGACTCCGACCTGATCAGCCCCAGCATTTT.